This T cell receptor (beta chain) emerged from a study of blood T cells in healthy people across ages. Background on the study: Template switching caught about one barcoded beta molecule for each two T cells. Study-wide results and caveats: When set beside aged donors, long-lived donors presented more naive CD4+ cells and higher diversity.

This clonotype has more than one count but fewer than ten. Its specificity is not known. The CDR3 consists of 15 residues. Trimming cost V 4 bases and J 7 bases; bases outside gene matches: 8. Germline V lookup: CDR1 MNHEY, CDR2 SVGEGT. Total RNA, at least 5 micrograms per sample, came from PBMCs. A sample-barcoded 5' primer and a J-beta primer mix were used in a second PCR of about 7 to 12 cycles. Via MiXCR, TCRdb re-called the 5' RACE reads, giving one row per CDR3 protein. The sample holds about 730,000 distinct CDR3 sequences, 40% to 45% seen once. This chain uses TRBV6-2 or TRBV6-3 with TRBJ2-1; 9 nucleotides match TRBD1. The TCR sequence derives from a woman aged 55-70 years in good health. Material: blood. CDR3 in DNA: TGTGCCAGCAGTTCTTGGGACAGGGCGTCTAATGAGCAGTTCTTC. Its protein product is CASSSWDRASNEQFF.